One sample yielded the 15 T cell receptor beta chains listed below, sequenced in a study of OX40 agonist ivuxolimab in advanced cancers. The method was the immunoSEQ multiplex PCR assay. TCRdb provides this immuneACCESS table in a form limited to in-frame rearrangements. Some clones are lacking; in checked studies, under half of them reflect an unresolved V gene, and why the rest are absent is not known. Counted in this sample were 60,000 to 75,000 clones; 80% to 95% of them appeared once. Together, the top ten hold 13% of the sample. Sequenced here: CD4+ or CD8+ T cells sorted from blood, sampled in a trial of the OX40 agonist ivuxolimab. The receptors originated from an adult with an advanced solid tumor such as melanoma, head and neck, liver or kidney cancer.

This chain uses TRBV7-9 with TRBJ1-2; TRBD1 might be the D (5 bases). CDR3 length: 14 residues. Trimming shortened V by 7 bases and J by 4 bases, and 16 bases separated the two germline ends. Germline V gives CDR1 SEHNR, CDR2 FQNEAQ (reference sequence). CDR3 nucleotides: TGTGCCAGCACTCTTAGGGGCCATCCCTATGGCTACACCTTC. It translates to CASTLRGHPYGYTF. Based on the CDR3 plus reference TRBV7-9 and TRBJ1-2, the full variable domain is DTGVSQNPRHKITKRGQNVTFRCDPISEHNRLYWYRQTLGQGPEFLTYFQNEAQLEKSRLLSDRFSAERPKGSFSTLEIQRTEQGDSAMYLCASTLRGHPYGYTFGSGTRLTVV.

Remarks on this clone: A read error may account for a junction end that differs from germline. The rearrangement joins TRBV5-6 to TRBJ1-1; 9 positions agree with TRBD1. This CDR3 comprises 15 residues. Germline V gene data show CDR1 as SGHDT and CDR2 as YYEEEE. The DNA for the CDR3 is TGTGCCAGCTGCTTGAGGGGACAGGGAGAAACTGAAGCTTTCTTT. Protein: CASCLRGQGETEAFF.

V gene TRBV25-1 combines with J gene TRBJ2-7; 8 bases map to TRBD1. This CDR3 is 14 amino acids long. The germline CDR1 and CDR2 sequences are MGHDK and SYGVNS. Trimming took 7 bases from V and 4 from J; bases not matched to a gene: 9. CDR3 in amino acids: CASNTGTGRYEQYF. The CDR3, as DNA: TGTGCCAGCAACACCGGGACAGGCCGGTACGAGCAGTACTTC.

This chain connects TRBV7-9 to TRBJ2-1, with D maybe TRBD2 (5 bases). Germline V CDR1 and CDR2: SEHNR, FQNEAQ (reference sequence). The CDR3 length is 14 residues. The V end was cut by 4 bases, the J end by 0 bases, with 7 bases between. The CDR3 coding sequence is TGTGCCAGCAGCTCTAGCTACTCCTACAATGAGCAGTTCTTC. Translation: CASSSSYSYNEQFF. Full variable domain (outside the CDR3, taken from reference TRBV7-9 and TRBJ2-1): DTGVSQNPRHKITKRGQNVTFRCDPISEHNRLYWYRQTLGQGPEFLTYFQNEAQLEKSRLLSDRFSAERPKGSFSTLEIQRTEQGDSAMYLCASSSSYSYNEQFFGPGTRLTVL.

This clone was detected once. The chain carries TRBV6-4 and TRBJ1-4, with D possibly matching TRBD1 (5 bases). Germline V gene data show CDR1 as MRHNA and CDR2 as SNTAGT. The CDR3 is 18 residues long. Deletions cut 8 bases from V and 0 bases from J, with 22 bases between. The DNA for the CDR3 is TGTGCCAGCCCTCGGGACCCTAAACAGATCACAACTAATGAAAAACTGTTTTTT. This encodes CASPRDPKQITTNEKLFF.

The chain uses TRBV2 and TRBJ2-1; D is uncertain. Germline loops: CDR1 SNHLY, CDR2 FYNNEI. The length of the CDR3 is 12 residues. V shed 7 bases and J shed 3 bases, with 7 bases lying between them. CDR3 residues: CASNSDYNEQFF. DNA of the CDR3: TGTGCCAGCAATTCAGACTACAATGAGCAGTTCTTC.

The CDR3 nucleotides are TGTGCCAGCGGCCGACAGGGAGAGGACTATGGCTACACCTTC. This codes for CASGRQGEDYGYTF. The chain combines TRBV6-5 with TRBJ1-2; TRBD1 matches 7 bases. CDR1 and CDR2 (germline): MNHEY, SVGAGI. The CDR3 contains 14 residues. V shed 8 bases and J 3 bases; nucleotides not matched to a gene: 9.

This sequence joins TRBV4-1 and TRBJ1-2; maybe TRBD1 (5 bases). Germline V gene data show CDR1 as MGHRA and CDR2 as YSYEKL. CDR3 size: 15 residues. V shed 1 base and J shed 1 base, with 10 bases lying between them. Here the CDR3 reads CASSQAGLVNYGYTF. The CDR3 coding sequence is TGCGCCAGCAGCCAAGCAGGGCTGGTTAACTATGGCTACACCTTC.

On this clone itself: Other DNA sequences within the sample encode an identical CDR3. This chain joins TRBV4-1 and TRBJ1-1; D is unclear. The CDR3 is made up of 13 amino acids. Germline-derived CDR1 and CDR2 are MGHRA and YSYEKL. Trimming took off 1 base at V and 0 bases at J, with 3 bases between the two ends. Written as DNA, the CDR3 is TGCGCCAGCAGCCAAGGAATGAACACTGAAGCTTTCTTT. It is translated as CASSQGMNTEAFF.

With regard to this clone: At one boundary the junction diverges from the germline segment, which might be a read error. The V and J genes are TRBV2 and TRBJ1-4; possible D gene TRBD1, 5 bases. Germline CDR1 reads SNHLY; CDR2 reads FYNNEI. This CDR3 has 15 residues. The DNA for the CDR3 is TGTGCCAGCCGTGACTATACCGGGACCCGTGAAAAACTGTTTTTT. Translation gives CASRDYTGTREKLFF.

This clone was observed once. The junction shows a germline mismatch at one end, possibly a read error. The chain carries TRBV29-1 and TRBJ2-3; 10 positions match TRBD1. From germline, CDR1 is SQVTM and CDR2 ANQGSEA. The CDR3 contains 11 residues. The CDR3 loop is CSVGTGDIGDF. The CDR3 DNA sequence: TGCAGCGTGGGGACAGGGGATATTGGCGATTTT.

This chain links TRBV19 with TRBJ2-1; TRBD2 might be the D (5 bases). The CDR3 runs to 14 residues. Trimming left V 1 base short and J 7 bases short, with 11 bases between. Germline V gene sequence: CDR1 LNHDA, CDR2 SQIVND (reference sequence). The CDR3 reads CASSIVALDNEQFF. The CDR3 DNA sequence: TGTGCCAGTAGTATAGTTGCACTAGATAATGAGCAGTTCTTC. Supplemented by reference TRBV19 and TRBJ2-1, the full variable domain reads DGGITQSPKYLFRKEGQNVTLSCEQNLNHDAMYWYRQDPGQGLRLIYYSQIVNDFQKGDIAEGYSVSREKKESFPLTVTSAQKNPTAFYLCASSIVALDNEQFFGPGTRLTVL.

The J gene is TRBJ2-2, the V gene TRBV6-1; D gene ambiguous. There are 16 residues in the CDR3. V shed 1 base and J shed 1 base, with 10 bases lying between them. The V gene's germline CDR1 is MNHNS and CDR2 SASEGT. For the CDR3, the DNA is TGTGCCAGCAGTGAAGGACTTACCCTGAACACCGGGGAGCTGTTTTTT. Translating gives CASSEGLTLNTGELFF.

This chain joins TRBV7-3 and TRBJ2-1, with TRBD2 as a possible D gene (6 bases). Germline-derived CDR1 and CDR2 are SGHTA and FQGTGA. The V and J ends lost 2 bases and 4 bases respectively, with 12 bases between them. This CDR3 comprises 15 residues. CDR3 nucleotides: TGTGCCAGCAGCTTAGTCGGGACTGCGTACAATGAGCAGTTCTTC. Protein sequence: CASSLVGTAYNEQFF.

This rearrangement joins TRBV6-6 to TRBJ1-1, with TRBD1 matching over 7 bases. From germline, CDR1 is MNHNY and CDR2 SVGAGI (reference sequence). The CDR3 is 15 residues long. The junction had 12 bases not matched to a gene; V was cut back by 5 bases and J by 6 bases. The CDR3 DNA reads as TGTGCCAGCAGTCCCCGGACAGGTCTTGGGGCTGAAGCTTTCTTT. Residues: CASSPRTGLGAEAFF.